This entry lists 3 T cell receptor beta chains sequenced from one sample in a study of blood T cells in healthy people across ages. Sample-barcoded 5' priming and a J-beta primer mix drove a second PCR of about 7 to 12 cycles. MiXCR was run by TCRdb on the 5' RACE reads, yielding one entry per CDR3 protein. The repertoire holds approximately 800,000 distinct CDR3 sequences, with around 34% as singletons. The sequenced material came from blood. The source is a man between 18 and 35 years old in good health.

This clonotype was found a few times. The chain combines TRBV10-3 with TRBJ2-5; either TRBD1 or TRBD2 may supply D (5 bases each). CDR1 and CDR2 (germline): ENHRY, SYGVKD. V was clipped by 4 bases and J by 3 bases, with 18 bases between them. The CDR3 runs to 16 residues. CDR3 sequence reads: CAISGRQGASEETQYF. The CDR3 DNA sequence: TGTGCCATCAGTGGGAGGCAGGGTGCTTCTGAAGAGACCCAGTACTTC.

This clonotype occurred once. The chain joins TRBV7-3 to TRBJ2-6; D possibly corresponds to TRBD1 (5 bases). This CDR3 has 18 residues. Trimming removed 5 bases from V and 0 bases from J, with 17 bases in between. The germline CDR1 and CDR2 sequences are SGHTA and FQGTGA. CDR3 residues: CASSPERTLYSGANVLTF. The CDR3 coding sequence is TGTGCCAGCAGCCCTGAAAGGACATTGTACTCTGGGGCCAACGTCCTGACTTTC.

This clonotype was seen a handful of times. This chain connects TRBV12-3 or TRBV12-4 to TRBJ2-3; weak D call: TRBD2 (5 bases). CDR3 length: 13 residues. Trimming stripped 6 bases from V and 11 bases from J, with 18 bases between. In DNA form, the CDR3 reads TGTGCCAGCAGCCCGGGGAGCCCACCCGGGCAGTATTTT. Translating gives CASSPGSPPGQYF.